Below, one T cell receptor (beta chain) is given with its context. This clonotype was counted a few times. Its antigen target is currently unknown. Per-base qualities were not stored, and no clone one base away is much larger. The sample belongs to a study of response to subunit inactivated influenza vaccine (dated by TCRdb to 2017 to 2018). In terms of the full investigation: Deep quantitative T cell receptor repertoire profiling was used in the study to track responses to a trivalent subunit inactivated influenza vaccine.

Looking up the germline V gene yields CDR1 MDHEN and CDR2 SYDVKM. Measured from the cysteine to the phenylalanine, the CDR3 is 17 residues long. The read is trimmed to its CDR3 DNA, 51 bases read in frame from base 1. V and J are trimmed by 5 bases and 0 bases, and the gene matches miss 9 bases of the junction. The receptor library was made with RT-PCR. The reads were generated on an Illumina HiSeq 2500. TCRdb reprocessing: public reads trimmed at Q25 with fastp, clones called with MiXCR, in-frame beta chains kept. Rows with a matching CDR3 protein are joined into one entry that keeps the most common DNA and genes. Present in this sample are about 500,000 distinct CDR3 sequences, approximately 16% of which were seen just once. Of the sample, 2.5% to 3.5% falls within the top ten clones. Here is what the overall study found, with its caveats: According to the authors, only a limited number of new T cells may be recruited by each seasonal influenza vaccination.

The rearranged chain carries TRBV28 and TRBJ2-7; TRBD2 lines up with 11 middle nucleotides. This sample comprised CD4+ T cells sorted from PBMCs, obtained roughly 24 months after vaccination. This TCR was sampled from a man aged 50 to 69 who received an inactivated influenza vaccine. Donor details come from another sample of the same person, matched by shared clones. The bases are TGTGCCAGCAGTATCCTCGGGACTAGCGGACCCTCCTACGAGCAGTACTTC. Its protein reads: CASSILGTSGPSYEQYF.